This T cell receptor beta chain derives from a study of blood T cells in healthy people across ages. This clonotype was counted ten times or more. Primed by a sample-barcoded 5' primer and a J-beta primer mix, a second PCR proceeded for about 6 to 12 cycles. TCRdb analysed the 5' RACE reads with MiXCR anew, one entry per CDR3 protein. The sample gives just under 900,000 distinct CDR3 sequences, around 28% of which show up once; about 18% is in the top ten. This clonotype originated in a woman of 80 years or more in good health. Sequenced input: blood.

DNA of the CDR3: TGTGCCAGCAGTTTTGTCGGCGGGGCCGCATACAATGAGCAGTTCTTC. Protein: CASSFVGGAAYNEQFF. The V call is TRBV28, the J call TRBJ2-1; D perhaps matches TRBD2 (6 bases). The CDR3 contains 16 residues. Trimming took off 3 bases at V and 4 bases at J, with 16 bases between the two ends. CDR1 is MDHEN, CDR2 SYDVKM, per germline. Drawing the rest from reference TRBV28 and TRBJ2-1, the complete variable domain is DVKVTQSSRYLVKRTGEKVFLECVQDMDHENMFWYRQDPGLGLRLIYFSYDVKMKEKGDIPEGYSVSREKKERFSLILESASTNQTSMYLCASSFVGGAAYNEQFFGPGTRLTVL.